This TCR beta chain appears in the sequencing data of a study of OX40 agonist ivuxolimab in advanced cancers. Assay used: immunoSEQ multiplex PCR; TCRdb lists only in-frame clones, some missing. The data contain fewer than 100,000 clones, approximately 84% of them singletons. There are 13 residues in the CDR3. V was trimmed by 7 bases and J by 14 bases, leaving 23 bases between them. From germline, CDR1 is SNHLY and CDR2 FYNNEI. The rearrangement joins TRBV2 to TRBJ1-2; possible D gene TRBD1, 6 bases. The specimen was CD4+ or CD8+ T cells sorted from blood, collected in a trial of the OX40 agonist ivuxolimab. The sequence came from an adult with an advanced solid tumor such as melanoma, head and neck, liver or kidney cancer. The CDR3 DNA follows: TGTGCCAGCAAGCGGACAGAAACCTATGGTGGGACCTTC. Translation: CASKRTETYGGTF.